These 26 T cell receptor beta chains were sequenced from one sample in a study of cytomegalovirus exposure and HLA in healthy donors. The PCR was carried out with 60 Vbeta primers and 13 Jbeta primers. Only in-frame clones appear in the TCRdb table, and some are missing; sequencing was by immunoSEQ multiplex PCR. The data contain under 70,000 clones, 86% of them singletons. Sequenced: PBMCs. The receptors come from a woman between 25 and 40 years old in good health and CMV-seronegative.

The chain employs TRBV19 and TRBJ1-5; 9 nucleotides line up with TRBD1. From germline, CDR1 is LNHDA and CDR2 SQIVND (reference sequence). The CDR3 is 15 amino acids. The V and J ends lost 4 bases and 6 bases, in that order; junction bases with no gene match: 7. The CDR3 region has the DNA TGTGCCAGTAGTAATTACAGGGGGCAAGGTCAGCCCCAGCATTTT. Translating gives CASSNYRGQGQPQHF.

Regarding this clone: This specimen includes other DNA sequences encoding the same CDR3. The chain couples TRBV5-1 to TRBJ1-2; the match to TRBD1 covers 8 bases. Germline V gene sequence: CDR1 SGHRS, CDR2 YFSETQ. V was pared by 3 bases and J by 3 bases, with 7 bases of the junction left unmatched. The CDR3 runs 15 residues. For the CDR3, the DNA is TGCGCCAGCAGCTCCGGGCAGGGGGCGGACTATGGCTACACCTTC. Translating gives CASSSGQGADYGYTF.

J is TRBJ1-5 and V is TRBV19; the D is unclear. The V end was cut by 7 bases, the J end by 0 bases, with 7 bases between. From germline, CDR1 is LNHDA and CDR2 SQIVND (reference sequence). The CDR3 runs 13 residues. The CDR3 nucleotides are TGTGCCAGTACAGTATATAGCAATCAGCCCCAGCATTTT. This sequence encodes CASTVYSNQPQHF.

A note on this clone: One junction end does not reproduce the germline sequence, and a read error may be involved. V gene TRBV30 combines with J gene TRBJ2-7; 7 bases match TRBD1. This CDR3 is 14 amino acids long. CDR1 is GTSNPN and CDR2 is SVGIG in the germline V gene (reference sequence). The DNA of the CDR3 is TGTGCCTGGAGTCACCGGGACAGTCCCTACGAGCGGTACTTC. Its translation is CAWSHRDSPYERYF.

Here the CDR3 DNA reads TGTGCCAGCAGTGAACGGACTAGCAGGAGAACAGATACGCAGTATTTT. Translation: CASSERTSRRTDTQYF. The chain combines TRBV6-1 with TRBJ2-3; the match to TRBD2 covers 8 bases. This CDR3 is built from 16 residues. V shed 2 bases, J shed 3 bases, and the junction held 7 bases outside the gene matches. Germline V gene data show CDR1 as MNHNS and CDR2 as SASEGT.

The chain links TRBV7-9 to TRBJ2-1; 11 bases fit TRBD2. J lost 4 bases, V lost 1 base, and 6 bases had no gene match. Germline CDR1 reads SEHNR; CDR2 reads FQNEAQ (reference sequence). The CDR3 is 17 amino acids. CDR3 nucleotide sequence: TGTGCCAGCAGCTTAGATATAGCGGGAGGGGAATACAATGAGCAGTTCTTC. Amino acid sequence: CASSLDIAGGEYNEQFF.

The rearrangement uses TRBV11-2 and TRBJ1-4; D ambiguous. CDR3 size: 18 residues. Germline-derived CDR1 and CDR2 are SGHAT and FQNNGV. The germline V and J ends were trimmed by 1 base and 7 bases, with 22 bases remaining between them. CDR3 nucleotide sequence: TGTGCCAGCAGCTTAGTGTTGCGGAAAGGTGGGGAGGGTGAAAAACTGTTTTTT. This sequence encodes CASSLVLRKGGEGEKLFF.

The rearrangement links TRBV27 to TRBJ2-5; 12 bases match TRBD2. The CDR3 has 17 residues. J gave up 4 bases and V 0 bases, and 6 bases lay outside the gene matches. Germline loops: CDR1 MNHEY, CDR2 SMNVEV (reference sequence). The CDR3 spells CASSLSFLAGGTETQYF. CDR3 nucleotides: TGTGCCAGCAGTTTATCATTCCTAGCGGGAGGGACAGAGACCCAGTACTTC.

Comment on this clone: Mismatch with germline at one junction end may stem from a read error. The genes are TRBV7-7 and TRBJ2-5; perhaps TRBD1 as D (6 bases). The germline V gene has CDR1 SSHAT and CDR2 FNYEAQ (reference sequence). This CDR3 spans 13 amino acids. The CDR3 bases are TGTGCTAGCAGCCTGGACAGACAAGAGACCCAGTACTTC. This encodes CASSLDRQETQYF.

The genes are TRBV25-1 and TRBJ2-3; 9 bases are shared with TRBD1. CDR1 and CDR2 from the germline V gene are MGHDK and SYGVNS. The CDR3 extends over 16 amino acids. The V and J ends lost 3 bases and 3 bases, in that order; junction bases with no gene match: 7. The CDR3 bases are TGTGCCAGCAGTGATGGGGGACAGGGCCCTACAGATACGCAGTATTTT. Its protein product is CASSDGGQGPTDTQYF.

This chain connects TRBV2 to TRBJ1-1; D uncertain. The V end was cut by 2 bases, the J end by 7 bases, with 5 bases between. The CDR3 runs to 11 residues. Germline loops: CDR1 SNHLY, CDR2 FYNNEI. The CDR3 DNA is TGTGCCAGCAGTGAATGGAGTGAAGCTTTCTTT. Translation gives CASSEWSEAFF. The full variable domain, with the rest looked up from reference TRBV2 and TRBJ1-1, is EPEVTQTPSHQVTQMGQEVILRCVPISNHLYFYWYRQILGQKVEFLVSFYNNEISEKSEIFDDQFSVERPDGSNFTLKIRSTKLEDSAMYFCASSEWSEAFFGQGTRLTVV.

A note on this clone: Other nucleotide sequences in the sample specify the same CDR3. J is TRBJ2-7 and V is TRBV11-2; 7 bases align to TRBD1. The V gene's germline CDR1 is SGHAT and CDR2 FQNNGV. Losses at the gene ends were 7 bases for V and 2 bases for J; bases not matched to a gene: 2. The CDR3 spans 12 residues. This CDR3 reads CASNRGAYEQYF. CDR3 nucleotides: TGTGCCAGCAACAGGGGAGCCTACGAGCAGTACTTC.

The chain links TRBV19 to TRBJ2-7; D perhaps matches TRBD2 (5 bases). Germline-derived CDR1 and CDR2 are LNHDA and SQIVND (reference sequence). This CDR3 spans 14 amino acids. Deletions cut 6 bases from V and 0 bases from J, with 12 bases between. CDR3 DNA sequence: TGTGCCAGTAGGCCAGATGGGAGCTCCTACGAGCAGTACTTC. Its translation is CASRPDGSSYEQYF.

The V call is TRBV27, the J call TRBJ2-7; D remains unclear. Between the trimmed V and J ends, which lost 9 bases and 0 bases, there was a span of 18 bases. The length of the CDR3 is 15 residues. CDR1 and CDR2 from the germline V gene are MNHEY and SMNVEV (reference sequence). The CDR3 DNA reads as TGTGCCAGTAAACCCGAGGCGGCACCCTCCTACGAGCAGTACTTC. This encodes CASKPEAAPSYEQYF.

The V gene is TRBV4-1, the J gene TRBJ1-6; 8 bases agree with TRBD1. Germline V CDR1 and CDR2: MGHRA, YSYEKL. This CDR3 is built from 19 residues. J lost 0 bases, V lost 0 bases, and 7 bases had no gene match. CDR3 residues: CASSQDVQGEGSYNSPLHF. In nucleotides, the CDR3 is TGCGCCAGCAGCCAAGATGTACAGGGGGAGGGCTCCTATAATTCACCCCTCCACTTT.

This chain joins TRBV11-3 and TRBJ1-2; 7 bases line up with TRBD1. Germline lookup yields CDR1 SGHNT and CDR2 YENEEA. The CDR3 is 15 amino acids. With V trimmed by 1 base and J by 2 bases, 4 bases remained unmatched. The CDR3 sequence: CASSLGQGLNYGYTF. The CDR3 nucleotides read TGTGCCAGCAGCTTAGGACAGGGTCTGAACTATGGCTACACCTTC.

This sequence joins TRBV29-1 and TRBJ2-7, with TRBD1 matching over 7 bases. CDR1 and CDR2 (germline): SQVTM, ANQGSEA. This CDR3 contains 13 residues. The trim removed 3 bases at V and 1 base at J, leaving 3 bases unmatched. CDR3 bases: TGCAGCGTTGAGACAGGGCCTTCCTACGAGCAGTACTTC. Translating it yields CSVETGPSYEQYF.

The gene calls are TRBV6-1 and TRBJ2-2; D is unresolved. Germline V gene lookup returns CDR1 MNHNS and CDR2 SASEGT. Deletions cut 3 bases from V and 0 bases from J, with 8 bases between. This CDR3 has 15 residues. The CDR3 loop reads CASSDRLPNTGELFF. The DNA for the CDR3 is TGTGCCAGCAGTGACAGATTACCGAACACCGGGGAGCTGTTTTTT.

The chain couples TRBV6-5 to TRBJ1-2; maybe TRBD1 (5 bases). V gave up 6 bases and J gave up 4 bases, with 15 bases separating them. Germline values: CDR1 MNHEY, CDR2 SVGAGI. The CDR3 extends over 14 amino acids. The CDR3 bases are TGTGCCAGCAGCGCGCCGGGGGGGTCCTATGGCTACACCTTC. Residues: CASSAPGGSYGYTF.

The chain joins TRBV6-5 to TRBJ1-1; 7 bases are shared with TRBD1. Losses at the gene ends were 6 bases for V and 4 bases for J; bases not matched to a gene: 11. Germline V CDR1 and CDR2: MNHEY, SVGAGI. This CDR3 is built from 15 residues. The CDR3 reads CASSLLEGGGTEAFF. The CDR3 DNA reads as TGTGCCAGCAGCCTACTCGAAGGGGGCGGCACTGAAGCTTTCTTT.

This chain links TRBV28 with TRBJ2-1; 12 nucleotides agree with TRBD2. The germline V gene has CDR1 MDHEN and CDR2 SYDVKM. The CDR3 runs 22 residues. Trimming cost V 2 bases and J 4 bases; bases outside gene matches: 21. The CDR3 DNA reads TGTGCCAGCAGTTTAGTCGGGCTAGCGGGAGGGGCCGGTGCAAACACATACAATGAGCAGTTCTTC. Protein sequence: CASSLVGLAGGAGANTYNEQFF.

The chain uses TRBV6-6 and TRBJ1-4; a possible D gene is TRBD1 (5 bases). The ends were cut back, 0 bases at V and 10 bases at J, with 6 bases in the middle. The germline V gene has CDR1 MNHNY and CDR2 SVGAGI (reference sequence). This CDR3 is 12 amino acids long. The DNA for the CDR3 is TGTGCCAGCAGTTACTCCGGGGGAAAACTGTTTTTT. Its protein is CASSYSGGKLFF.

V gene TRBV5-1 combines with J gene TRBJ2-5; the match to TRBD1 covers 11 bases. The germline V gene has CDR1 SGHRS and CDR2 YFSETQ. The CDR3 extends over 16 amino acids. V gave up 4 bases and J gave up 2 bases; unmatched junction bases: 7. CDR3 in amino acids: CASSPRTGGNQETQYF. CDR3 DNA sequence: TGCGCCAGCAGCCCCCGGACAGGGGGCAATCAAGAGACCCAGTACTTC.

In its sample, this clone was seen once. The chain combines TRBV6-5 with TRBJ2-7; D is possibly TRBD2 (5 bases). The CDR3 is made up of 13 amino acids. Looked up from germline, CDR1 is MNHEY and CDR2 is SVGAGI. V was clipped by 6 bases and J by 6 bases, with 15 bases between them. The CDR3 DNA follows: TGTGCCAGCAGGGAGAGAGCGGCAGGCGAGCAGTACTTC. The encoded protein is CASRERAAGEQYF.

V is TRBV28 and J is TRBJ1-5; 7 bases match TRBD1. J gave up 6 bases and V 6 bases, and 5 bases lay outside the gene matches. CDR1 is MDHEN, CDR2 SYDVKM, per germline. The CDR3 runs 13 residues. The CDR3 coding sequence is TGTGCCAGCAGCCAAACAGGGGCTCAGCCCCAGCATTTT. Its protein product is CASSQTGAQPQHF.

The chain employs TRBV21-1 and TRBJ1-5; the listed D gene, TRBD1, was not tested against the DNA. TRBV21-1 is noted as a pseudogene. This CDR3 is 17 amino acids long. CDR3 in DNA: TGTGCCAGCAGCCCCCGGACAGGGGAAGACCCCAATCAGCCCCAGCATTTT. It translates to CASSPRTGEDPNQPQHF.